This note documents a single T cell receptor (beta chain) sequence. Antigen specificity is unknown. The CDR3 extends 3 residues past the end of the read, so its final part is completed from the germline J gene. The data were produced by immunoSEQ multiplex PCR, yet TCRdb's version contains in-frame clones alone and is incomplete. This sample's clone table lists 25,000 to 30,000 clones. Germline V gene lookup returns CDR1 DFQATT and CDR2 SNEGSKA (reference sequence). This CDR3 comprises 17 residues. The V and J ends lost 3 bases and 4 bases, in that order; junction bases with no gene match: 17. Each participant carried one incident cervical HPV16 infection only. Dot-blot hybridization genotyped cervical HPV amplified with MY09/MY11 PCR. The entry originates in a study of T cells in women clearing cervical HPV infection. Study details: Cases' blood sampling followed lesion detection by median about 150 days (90 to 200). Notes on the study in general: Repertoire richness, not evenness, was significantly elevated in CIN3+ cases versus controls.

The V call is TRBV20-1, the J call TRBJ2-7; 8 bases map to TRBD1. The source of this sequence is a woman aged 18 to 75 with a cervical HPV16 infection that either progressed to CIN3+ or cleared (not recorded which). Sequenced input: blood buffy coat. Incomplete CDR3 DNA: TGCAGTGCTAGTCCAGGGGGCCAGGGTGGTATAGGGTACGAG. Protein sequence: CSASPGGQGGIGYE. The entire CDR3 protein is CSASPGGQGGIGYEQYF.